Shown below are 10 T cell receptor beta chains from a single sample sequenced in a study of tumor and adjacent non-tumor tissue in lung cancer. No cell sorting was done before RNA was extracted from the tissue. Three rounds of nested PCR, following a modified ARM-PCR protocol, produced the TCRbeta library. MiXCR, run by TCRdb on the multiplex PCR reads, gives a single entry per CDR3 protein. Seen here are fewer than 85,000 distinct CDR3 sequences, around 80% observed once, and the top ten hold roughly 14%. The source material was lung tumor tissue. The receptors shown here come from a woman aged 50 to 60 with non-small cell lung cancer.

About this clonotype: Mismatch with germline at one junction end may stem from a read error. The chain is built from TRBV20-1 and TRBJ2-1, with D uncertain. Germline V CDR1 and CDR2: DFQATT, SNEGSKA (reference sequence). This CDR3 has 13 residues. The CDR3 here is CSPSADPTTEQFF. DNA of the CDR3: TGCAGTCCTAGTGCCGACCCGACAACAGAACAGTTCTTC.

This clonotype was recorded a few times. The CDR3 does not close with the conserved phenylalanine or tryptophan, likely indicating a read error. J is TRBJ1-1 and V is TRBV24-1; D is undetermined. Germline V gene lookup returns CDR1 KGHDR and CDR2 SFDVKD. The CDR3 sequence is 11 residues long. The CDR3: CATSDATEAFI. CDR3 DNA sequence: TGTGCCACAAGTGATGCCACTGAAGCTTTCATT.

Turning to this clonotype: This CDR3 is missing its conserved last phenylalanine or tryptophan, likely due to a read error. The chain is built from TRBV20-1 and TRBJ1-6; D is ambiguous. The CDR3 consists of 15 residues. Germline CDR1 is DFQATT and CDR2 is SNEGSKA (reference sequence). The CDR3 is CSARDLVTFSSSLHS. The CDR3 DNA reads as TGCAGTGCTAGAGATCTGGTAACGTTTAGTTCATCCCTCCACTCT.

Worth noting for this clonotype: One junction end does not reproduce the germline sequence, and a read error may be involved. V and J are TRBV24-1 and TRBJ2-3, with a possible D match to TRBD2 (5 bases). The germline CDR1 and CDR2 sequences are KGHDR and SFDVKD. CDR3 length: 14 amino acids. DNA of the CDR3: TGTGCCACTAGTGATCGGGATAGCACAGATACGCAGTATTTT. Translating it yields CATSDRDSTDTQYF.

This clonotype is medium-sized by share. DNA for the CDR3: TGTGCCAGCAGCGCTCGATACAATGAGCAGTTCTTC. It translates to CASSARYNEQFF. This sequence joins TRBV12-3 or TRBV12-4 and TRBJ2-1; the D is unclear. This CDR3 has 12 residues. The V and J ends lost 6 bases and 4 bases respectively, with 7 bases between them.

This clonotype was counted only a few times. The V and J genes are TRBV11-2 and TRBJ2-5; the D is unclear. The CDR3 spans 14 residues. The germline V gene has CDR1 SGHAT and CDR2 FQNNGV. Trimming stripped 5 bases from V and 2 bases from J, with 12 bases between. CDR3 sequence (DNA): TGTGCCAGCAGCCCCTGGACGAGACAAGAGACCCAGTACTTC. Residues: CASSPWTRQETQYF.

The chain combines TRBV20-1 with TRBJ2-7; no definite D call. CDR1 is DFQATT and CDR2 is SNEGSKA in the germline V gene (reference sequence). This CDR3 comprises 13 residues. The V end was cut by 5 bases, the J end by 7 bases, with 18 bases between. This CDR3 reads CSAGGEEYYEQYF. DNA of the CDR3: TGCAGTGCTGGTGGAGAGGAGTACTATGAGCAGTACTTC.

The genes are TRBV5-4 and TRBJ2-7; D gene unclear. The germline V gene has CDR1 SGHNT and CDR2 YYREEE (reference sequence). This CDR3 is built from 13 residues. V was shortened by 9 bases and J by 0 bases, with 13 bases between the two germline ends. The CDR3 is CAISFSSSYEQYF. As DNA, the CDR3 is TGTGCCATAAGCTTCTCGAGCTCCTACGAGCAGTACTTC.

With regard to this clonotype: At one boundary the junction diverges from the germline segment, which might be a read error. The CDR3 loop is CASGPQAYDQYF. The CDR3, as DNA: TGCGCCAGTGGGCCCCAAGCCTACGACCAGTACTTC. The chain is built from TRBV28 and TRBJ2-7; D ambiguous. The V gene's germline CDR1 is MDHEN and CDR2 SYDVKM. This CDR3 contains 12 residues.

This clonotype was seen many times. An end of the junction does not agree with germline; a read error may underlie this. This sequence joins TRBV11-1 and TRBJ1-6; D is unclear. Germline V gene sequence: CDR1 SGHAT, CDR2 FQDESV (reference sequence). The CDR3 runs to 16 residues. CDR3 nucleotides: TGTGCCAGCAGCTTAGAAGGCACGCCTGTCGGTTCACCCTTCCACTTT. This sequence encodes CASSLEGTPVGSPFHF.